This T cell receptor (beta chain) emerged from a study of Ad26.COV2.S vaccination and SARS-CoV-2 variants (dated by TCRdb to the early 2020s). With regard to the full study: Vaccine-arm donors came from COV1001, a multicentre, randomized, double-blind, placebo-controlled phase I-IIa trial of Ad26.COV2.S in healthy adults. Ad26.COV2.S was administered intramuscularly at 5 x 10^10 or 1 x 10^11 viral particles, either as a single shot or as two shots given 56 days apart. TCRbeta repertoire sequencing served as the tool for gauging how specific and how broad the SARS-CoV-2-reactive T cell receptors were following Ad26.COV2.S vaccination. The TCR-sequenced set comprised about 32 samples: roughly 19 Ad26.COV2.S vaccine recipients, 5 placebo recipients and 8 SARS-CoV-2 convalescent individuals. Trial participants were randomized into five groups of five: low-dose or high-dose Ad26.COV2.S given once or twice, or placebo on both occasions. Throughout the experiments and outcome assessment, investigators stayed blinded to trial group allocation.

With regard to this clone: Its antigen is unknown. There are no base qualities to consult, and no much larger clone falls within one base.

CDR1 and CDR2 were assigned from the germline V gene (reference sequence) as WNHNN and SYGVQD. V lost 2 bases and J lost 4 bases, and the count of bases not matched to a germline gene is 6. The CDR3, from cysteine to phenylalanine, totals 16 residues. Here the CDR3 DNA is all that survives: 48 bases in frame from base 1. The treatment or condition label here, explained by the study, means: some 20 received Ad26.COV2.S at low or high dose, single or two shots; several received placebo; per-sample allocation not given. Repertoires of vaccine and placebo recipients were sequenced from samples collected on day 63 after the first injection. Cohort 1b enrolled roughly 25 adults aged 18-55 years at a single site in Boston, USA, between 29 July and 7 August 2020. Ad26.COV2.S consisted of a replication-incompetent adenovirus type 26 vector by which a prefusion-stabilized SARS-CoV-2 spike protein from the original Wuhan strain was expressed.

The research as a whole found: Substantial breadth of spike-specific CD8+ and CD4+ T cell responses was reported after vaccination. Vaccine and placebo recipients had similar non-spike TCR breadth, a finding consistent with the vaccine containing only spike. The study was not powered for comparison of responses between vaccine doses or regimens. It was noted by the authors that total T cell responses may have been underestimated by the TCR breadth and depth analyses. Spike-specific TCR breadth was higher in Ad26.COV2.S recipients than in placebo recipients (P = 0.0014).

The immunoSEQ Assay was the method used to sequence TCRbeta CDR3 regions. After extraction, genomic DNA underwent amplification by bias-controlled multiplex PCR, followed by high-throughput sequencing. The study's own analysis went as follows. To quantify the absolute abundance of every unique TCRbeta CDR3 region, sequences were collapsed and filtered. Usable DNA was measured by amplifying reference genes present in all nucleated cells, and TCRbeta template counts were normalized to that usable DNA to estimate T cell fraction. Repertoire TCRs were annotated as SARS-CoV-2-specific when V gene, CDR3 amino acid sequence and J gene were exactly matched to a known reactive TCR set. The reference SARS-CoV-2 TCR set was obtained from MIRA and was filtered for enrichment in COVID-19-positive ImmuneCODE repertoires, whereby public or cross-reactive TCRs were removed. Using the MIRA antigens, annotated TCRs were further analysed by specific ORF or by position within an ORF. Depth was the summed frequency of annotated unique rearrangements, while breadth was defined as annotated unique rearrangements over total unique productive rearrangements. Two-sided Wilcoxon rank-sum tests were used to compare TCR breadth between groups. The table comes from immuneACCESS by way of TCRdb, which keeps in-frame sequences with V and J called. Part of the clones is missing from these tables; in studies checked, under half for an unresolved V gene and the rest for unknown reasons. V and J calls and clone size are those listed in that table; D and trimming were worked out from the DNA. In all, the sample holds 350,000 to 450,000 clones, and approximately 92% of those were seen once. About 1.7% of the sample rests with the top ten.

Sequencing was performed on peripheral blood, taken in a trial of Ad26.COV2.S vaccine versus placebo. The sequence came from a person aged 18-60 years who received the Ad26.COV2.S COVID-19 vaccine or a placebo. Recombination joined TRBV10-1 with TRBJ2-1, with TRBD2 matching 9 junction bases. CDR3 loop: CASSEGGGAKYNEQFF. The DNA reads TGCGCCAGCAGTGAGGGCGGGGGGGCTAAGTACAATGAGCAGTTCTTC.